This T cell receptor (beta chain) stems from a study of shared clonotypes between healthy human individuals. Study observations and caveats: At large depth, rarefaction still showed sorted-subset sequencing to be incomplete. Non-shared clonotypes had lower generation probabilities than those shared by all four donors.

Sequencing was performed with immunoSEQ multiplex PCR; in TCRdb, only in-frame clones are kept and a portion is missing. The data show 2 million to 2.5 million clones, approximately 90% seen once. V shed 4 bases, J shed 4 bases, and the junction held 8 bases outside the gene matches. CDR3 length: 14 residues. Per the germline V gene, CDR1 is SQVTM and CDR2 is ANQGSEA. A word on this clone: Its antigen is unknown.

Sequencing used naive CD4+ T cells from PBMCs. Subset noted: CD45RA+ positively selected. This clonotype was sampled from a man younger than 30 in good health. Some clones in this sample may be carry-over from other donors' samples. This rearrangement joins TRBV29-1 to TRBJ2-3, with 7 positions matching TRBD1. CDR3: CSVVNRGFSDTQYF. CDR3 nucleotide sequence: TGCAGCGTTGTCAACAGGGGTTTCTCAGATACGCAGTATTTT.